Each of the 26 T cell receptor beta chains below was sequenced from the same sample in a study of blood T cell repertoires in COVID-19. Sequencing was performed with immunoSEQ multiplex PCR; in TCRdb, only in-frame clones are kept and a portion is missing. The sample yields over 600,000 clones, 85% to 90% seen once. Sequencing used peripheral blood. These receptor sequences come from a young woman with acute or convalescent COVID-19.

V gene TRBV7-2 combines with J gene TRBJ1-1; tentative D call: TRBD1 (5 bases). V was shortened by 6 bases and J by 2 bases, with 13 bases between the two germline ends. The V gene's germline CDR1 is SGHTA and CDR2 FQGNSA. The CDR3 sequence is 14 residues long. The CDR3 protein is CASRYDSYNTEAFF. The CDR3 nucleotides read TGTGCCAGCAGGTATGACAGTTATAACACTGAAGCTTTCTTT. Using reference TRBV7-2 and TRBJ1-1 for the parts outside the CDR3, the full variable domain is GAGVSQSPSNKVTEKGKDVELRCDPISGHTALYWYRQSLGQGLEFLIYFQGNSAPDKSGLPSDRFSAERTGGSVSTLTIQRTQQEDSAVYLCASRYDSYNTEAFFGQGTRLTVV.

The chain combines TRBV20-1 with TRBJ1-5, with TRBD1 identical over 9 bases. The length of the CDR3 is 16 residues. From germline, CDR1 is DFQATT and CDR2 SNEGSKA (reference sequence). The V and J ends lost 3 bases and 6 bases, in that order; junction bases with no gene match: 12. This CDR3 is CSASLNTGGIGQPQHF. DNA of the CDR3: TGCAGTGCTAGTCTCAATACAGGGGGCATCGGTCAGCCCCAGCATTTT.

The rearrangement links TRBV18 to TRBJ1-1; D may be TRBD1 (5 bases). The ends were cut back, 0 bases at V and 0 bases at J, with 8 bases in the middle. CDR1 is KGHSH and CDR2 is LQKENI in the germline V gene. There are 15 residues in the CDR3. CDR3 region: CASSPPGGLNTEAFF. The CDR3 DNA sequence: TGTGCCAGCTCACCACCGGGGGGTTTGAACACTGAAGCTTTCTTT.

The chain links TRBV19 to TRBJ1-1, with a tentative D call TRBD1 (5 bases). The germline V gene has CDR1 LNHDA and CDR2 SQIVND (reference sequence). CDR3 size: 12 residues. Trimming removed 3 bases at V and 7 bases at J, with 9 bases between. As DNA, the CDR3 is TGTGCCAGTAGTATGCAGGGTGGTGAAGCTTTCTTT. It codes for CASSMQGGEAFF.

CDR3 nucleotide sequence: TGTGCCAGCAGCTCTTACATCGGAGTGAACACTGAAGCTTTCTTT. Translating gives CASSSYIGVNTEAFF. The chain uses TRBV7-2 and TRBJ1-1; D is undetermined. The V gene's germline CDR1 is SGHTA and CDR2 FQGNSA. This CDR3 is 15 amino acids long. Trimming pared 4 bases from V and 0 bases from J, leaving 12 bases between.

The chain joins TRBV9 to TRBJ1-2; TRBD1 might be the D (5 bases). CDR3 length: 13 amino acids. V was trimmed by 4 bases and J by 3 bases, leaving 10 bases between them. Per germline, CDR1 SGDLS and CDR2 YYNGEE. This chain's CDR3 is CASSPEGDYGYTF. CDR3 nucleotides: TGTGCCAGCAGCCCAGAAGGGGACTATGGCTACACCTTC. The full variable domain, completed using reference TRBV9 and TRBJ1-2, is DSGVTQTPKHLITATGQRVTLRCSPRSGDLSVYWYQQSLDQGLQFLIQYYNGEERAKGNILERFSAQQFPDLHSELNLSSLELGDSALYFCASSPEGDYGYTFGSGTRLTVV.

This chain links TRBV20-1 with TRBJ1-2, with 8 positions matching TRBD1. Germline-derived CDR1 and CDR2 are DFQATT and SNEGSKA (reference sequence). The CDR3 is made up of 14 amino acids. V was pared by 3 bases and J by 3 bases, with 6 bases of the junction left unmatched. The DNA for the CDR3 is TGCAGTGCTAGTTCGGGACAGGCACACTATGGCTACACCTTC. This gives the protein CSASSGQAHYGYTF.

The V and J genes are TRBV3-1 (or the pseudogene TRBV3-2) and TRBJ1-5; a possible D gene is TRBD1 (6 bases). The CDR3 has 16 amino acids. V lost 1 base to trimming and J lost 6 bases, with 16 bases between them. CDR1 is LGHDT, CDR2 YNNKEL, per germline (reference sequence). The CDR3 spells CASSQGVAGAGQPQHF. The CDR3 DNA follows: TGTGCCAGCAGCCAAGGAGTGGCGGGGGCGGGTCAGCCCCAGCATTTT.

The CDR3 DNA reads as TGCGCCAGCAGCCCAGTAGGGGGTTTGGAAGAAAAACTGTTTTTT. Protein sequence: CASSPVGGLEEKLFF. The chain joins TRBV4-3 to TRBJ1-4; TRBD1 is a possible D gene (6 bases). This CDR3 has 15 amino acids. Germline CDR1 reads LGHNA; CDR2 reads YSLEER. V was pared by 4 bases and J by 8 bases, with 17 bases between.

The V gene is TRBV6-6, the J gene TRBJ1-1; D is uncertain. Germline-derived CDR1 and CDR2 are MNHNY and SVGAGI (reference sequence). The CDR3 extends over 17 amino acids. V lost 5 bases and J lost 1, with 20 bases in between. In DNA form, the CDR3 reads TGTGCCAGCAGTCCCACCTTCCGCCGCGGGAAGAACACTGAAGCTTTCTTT. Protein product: CASSPTFRRGKNTEAFF.

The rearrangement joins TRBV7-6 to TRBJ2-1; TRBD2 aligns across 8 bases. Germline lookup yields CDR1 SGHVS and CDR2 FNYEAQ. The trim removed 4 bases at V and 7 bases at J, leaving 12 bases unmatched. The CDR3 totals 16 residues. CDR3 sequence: CASSSQRGPMANEQFF. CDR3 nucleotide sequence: TGTGCCAGCAGCTCCCAGCGGGGGCCCATGGCGAATGAGCAGTTCTTC.

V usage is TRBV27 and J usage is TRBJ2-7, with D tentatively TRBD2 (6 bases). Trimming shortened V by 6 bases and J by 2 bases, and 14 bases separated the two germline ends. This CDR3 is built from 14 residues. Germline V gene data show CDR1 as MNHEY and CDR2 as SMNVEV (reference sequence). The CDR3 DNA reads TGTGCCAGCAGACTCGGGACTCTTACCTACGAGCAGTACTTC. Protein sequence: CASRLGTLTYEQYF.

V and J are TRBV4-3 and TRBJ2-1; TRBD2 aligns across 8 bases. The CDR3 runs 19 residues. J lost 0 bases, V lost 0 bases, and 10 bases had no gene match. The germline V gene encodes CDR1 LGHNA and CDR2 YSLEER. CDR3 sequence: CASSQDKDSGGPSYNEQFF. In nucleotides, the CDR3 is TGCGCCAGCAGCCAAGATAAGGACAGCGGGGGACCCTCCTACAATGAGCAGTTCTTC.

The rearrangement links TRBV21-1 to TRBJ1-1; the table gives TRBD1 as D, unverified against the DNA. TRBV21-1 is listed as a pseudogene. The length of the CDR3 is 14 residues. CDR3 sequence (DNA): TGTGCCAGCAGCAAAGGGTTACGGACAGGGAAAGCTTTCTTT. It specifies CASSKGLRTGKAFF.

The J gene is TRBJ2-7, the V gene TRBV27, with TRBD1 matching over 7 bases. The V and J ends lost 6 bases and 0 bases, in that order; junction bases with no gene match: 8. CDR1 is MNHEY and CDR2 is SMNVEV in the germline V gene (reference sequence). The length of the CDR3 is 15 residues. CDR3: CASRIRDSSSYEQYF. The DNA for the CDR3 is TGTGCCAGCAGGATCCGGGACAGCAGCTCCTACGAGCAGTACTTC.

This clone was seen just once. CDR3 loop: CASSLGGPTLPYEQYF. The CDR3 coding sequence is TGTGCCAGCAGCTTGGGTGGGCCGACGCTACCTTACGAGCAGTACTTC. The rearrangement links TRBV5-8 to TRBJ2-7; no reliable D call. Germline CDR1 is SGHTS and CDR2 is YDEGEE. The CDR3 is made up of 16 amino acids. Trimming shortened V by 0 bases and J by 4 bases, and 17 bases separated the two germline ends. Variable domain in full (rest from reference TRBV5-8 and TRBJ2-7): EAGVTQSPTHLIKTRGQQATLRCSPISGHTSVYWYQQALGLGLQFLLWYDEGEERNRGNFPPRFSGRQFPNYSSELNVNALELEDSALYLCASSLGGPTLPYEQYFGPGTRLTVT.

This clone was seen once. The CDR3 nucleotides read TGTGCCTGGAGTGAGGGGGGGTTTGTTGAAGCTTTCTTT. Amino acid sequence: CAWSEGGFVEAFF. The V call is TRBV30, the J call TRBJ1-1; tentative D call: TRBD1 (6 bases). Germline CDR1 and CDR2: GTSNPN and SVGIG (reference sequence). This CDR3 spans 13 amino acids. The ends were cut back, 1 base at V and 7 bases at J, with 13 bases in the middle.

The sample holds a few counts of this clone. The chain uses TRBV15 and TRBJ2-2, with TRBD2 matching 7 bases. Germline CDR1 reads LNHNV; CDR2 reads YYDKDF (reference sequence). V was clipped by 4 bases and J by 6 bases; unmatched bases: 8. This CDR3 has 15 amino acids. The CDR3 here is CATSTATTSSGELFF. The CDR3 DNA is TGTGCCACCAGCACAGCAACGACTAGCTCCGGGGAGCTGTTTTTT.

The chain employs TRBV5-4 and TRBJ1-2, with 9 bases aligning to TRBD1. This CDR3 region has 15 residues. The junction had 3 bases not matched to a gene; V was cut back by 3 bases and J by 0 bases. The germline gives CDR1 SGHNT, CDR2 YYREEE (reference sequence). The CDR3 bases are TGTGCCAGCAGCTCGCGGACAGGGGCTAACTATGGCTACACCTTC. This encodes CASSSRTGANYGYTF.

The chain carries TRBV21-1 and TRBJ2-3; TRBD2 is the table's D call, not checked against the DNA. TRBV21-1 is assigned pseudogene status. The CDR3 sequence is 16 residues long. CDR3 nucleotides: TGTGCCAGCAGCCCCTTTGCTGGGGGGGGGTCCGATACGCAGTATTTT. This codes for CASSPFAGGGSDTQYF.

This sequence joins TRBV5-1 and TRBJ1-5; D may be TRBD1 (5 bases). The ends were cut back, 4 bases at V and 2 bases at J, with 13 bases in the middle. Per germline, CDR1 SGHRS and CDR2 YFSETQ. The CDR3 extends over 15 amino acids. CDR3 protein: CASSLTGFGNQPQHF. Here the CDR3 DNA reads TGCGCCAGCAGCCTTACAGGATTTGGCAATCAGCCCCAGCATTTT. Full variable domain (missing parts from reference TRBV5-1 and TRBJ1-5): KAGVTQTPRYLIKTRGQQVTLSCSPISGHRSVSWYQQTPGQGLQFLFEYFSETQRNKGNFPGRFSGRQFSNSRSEMNVSTLELGDSALYLCASSLTGFGNQPQHFGDGTRLSIL.

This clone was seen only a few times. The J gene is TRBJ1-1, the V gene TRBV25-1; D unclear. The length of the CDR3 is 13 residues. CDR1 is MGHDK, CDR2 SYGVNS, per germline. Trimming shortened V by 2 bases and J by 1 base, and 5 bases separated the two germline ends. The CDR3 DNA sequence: TGTGCCAGCAGTGAAGGGCGGAACACTGAAGCTTTCTTT. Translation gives CASSEGRNTEAFF.

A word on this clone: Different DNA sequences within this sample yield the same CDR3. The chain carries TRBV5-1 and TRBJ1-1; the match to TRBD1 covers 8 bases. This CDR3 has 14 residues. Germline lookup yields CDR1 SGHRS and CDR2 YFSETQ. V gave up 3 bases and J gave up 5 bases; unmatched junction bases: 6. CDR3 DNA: TGCGCCAGCAGCTCCGGACAGGGTAGGACTGAAGCTTTCTTT. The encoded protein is CASSSGQGRTEAFF.

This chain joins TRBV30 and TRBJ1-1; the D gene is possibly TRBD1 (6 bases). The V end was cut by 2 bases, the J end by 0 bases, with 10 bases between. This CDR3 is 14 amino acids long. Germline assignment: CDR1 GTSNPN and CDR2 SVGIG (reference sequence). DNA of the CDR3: TGTGCCTGGAGTACAGGGCTCATGAACACTGAAGCTTTCTTT. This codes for CAWSTGLMNTEAFF.

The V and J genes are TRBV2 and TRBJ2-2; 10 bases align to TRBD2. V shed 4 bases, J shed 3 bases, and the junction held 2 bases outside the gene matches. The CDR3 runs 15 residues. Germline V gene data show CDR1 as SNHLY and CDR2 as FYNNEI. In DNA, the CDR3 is TGTGCCAGCAGTGGGCTAGCGGGAGACACCGGGGAGCTGTTTTTT. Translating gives CASSGLAGDTGELFF.

In DNA, the CDR3 is TGTGCCACCAGCAGCGGGAACAATCAGCCCCAGCATTTT. Its translation is CATSSGNNQPQHF. V usage is TRBV15 and J usage is TRBJ1-5; D remains unclear. This CDR3 spans 13 amino acids. Germline assignment: CDR1 LNHNV and CDR2 YYDKDF (reference sequence). Trimming shortened V by 3 bases and J by 3 bases, and 6 bases separated the two germline ends.